The T cell receptor (beta chain) under discussion was sequenced for a study of metastatic and nonmetastatic thyroid tumors. Study-wide context: Repertoires were compared across blood and tumor or nodule tissue from malignant and benign thyroid patients.

General study results and limits: Reported TCR beta diversity, measured in blood and tumor, was significantly higher for malignant thyroid tumors than for benign nodules.

In the study's own analysis: Using the CDR3 differences seen across clinicopathological groups, the authors built a distant-metastasis classifier for papillary thyroid cancer, which was meant to discriminate distant-metastatic patients. TCRdb re-called the PCR reads through MiXCR. TCRdb, rather than the study authors, made the V and J calls. The top ten clones hold around 36% of a sample with 21,000 or so clones, 15% to 18% of them seen once. The CDR3 is 16 residues long. The V segment lost 2 bases and the J segment 1 base; nucleotides outside the gene matches: 8. The germline gives CDR1 LGHDT, CDR2 YNNKEL (reference sequence). Note on this clone: Its antigen is undetermined.

Patients were all untreated before their thyroid surgery. The chain combines TRBV3-1 with TRBJ2-7; TRBD2 matches at 7 bases. The receptor comes from a female donor with papillary thyroid cancer or a benign thyroid nodule (not recorded which). Some clones in this sample may be carry-over from other donors' samples. Sequencing was done on a sample of blood. CDR3 region: CASSQSGGSQSYEQYF. CDR3 nucleotides: TGTGCCAGCAGCCAATCGGGCGGGAGTCAGTCCTACGAGCAGTACTTC.